The 4 T cell receptor beta chains listed next were all sequenced from one sample in a study of cytomegalovirus exposure and HLA in healthy donors. Both 60 Vbeta primers and 13 Jbeta primers went into the PCR. This table comes from immunoSEQ multiplex PCR, and its TCRdb copy is limited to in-frame clones, with some not included. The sample table includes about 83,000 clones. Sequences were obtained from PBMCs. These receptors originate from a man younger than 35 in good health and CMV-seropositive.

The chain couples TRBV10-3 to TRBJ1-3, with 10 bases aligning to TRBD1. Germline lookup yields CDR1 ENHRY and CDR2 SYGVKD. This CDR3 has 15 amino acids. Trimming cost V 5 bases and J 3 bases; bases outside gene matches: 4. The CDR3: CAISKGTGVGNTIYF. DNA for the CDR3: TGTGCCATCAGTAAGGGGACAGGGGTTGGAAACACCATATATTTT.

The chain employs TRBV13 and TRBJ2-7; 9 bases fit TRBD2. This CDR3 is built from 18 residues. CDR1 is PRHDT, CDR2 FYEKMQ, per germline (reference sequence). The V gene end was trimmed by 2 bases and the J gene end by 6 bases; junction bases not matched to a gene: 17. The DNA for the CDR3 is TGTGCCAGCAGCTTAATACCTAAAATTAGCGGGGGTGTCTCCGAGCAGTACTTC. Translating gives CASSLIPKISGGVSEQYF.

V usage is TRBV10-3 and J usage is TRBJ2-5; 8 bases map to TRBD1. J was trimmed by 1 base and V by 3 bases; bases with no gene match: 4. Germline V lookup: CDR1 ENHRY, CDR2 SYGVKD. The CDR3 sequence is 15 residues long. The CDR3 DNA follows: TGTGCCATCAGTGACGGACAGGGTGGCCAAGAGACCCAGTACTTC. Protein sequence: CAISDGQGGQETQYF.

This sequence joins TRBV6-5 and TRBJ2-7; perhaps TRBD2 as D (5 bases). With 0 bases removed from V and 6 bases from J, the gap between germline ends came to 12 bases. This CDR3 is 14 amino acids long. Germline CDR1 reads MNHEY; CDR2 reads SVGAGI. The CDR3 protein is CASSYSGITPEQYF. The CDR3, as DNA: TGTGCCAGCAGTTACTCCGGGATTACTCCCGAGCAGTACTTC.